This TCR beta chain was sequenced in a study of T cell responses to AZD1222 COVID-19 vaccine. Study-wide findings and caveats: Reports say nearly half of spike-specific TCRs go after unmutated variant regions. Vaccine-associated CD4 TCRs spanned spike, dominant at 160-218 and 743-854. Females outnumbered males among donors, who were mostly white British; clonal diversity was possibly underestimated.

Produced via immunoSEQ multiplex PCR; TCRdb's table is partial and in-frame only. The sample carries 150,000 to 200,000 clones, 90% to 95% recorded once. A word on this clone: The antigen is undetermined.

CDR1 MNHEY and CDR2 SMNVEV come from the germline V gene (reference sequence). This CDR3 contains 14 residues. V gave up 6 bases and J gave up 3 bases, with 14 bases separating them. The chain has TRBV27 and TRBJ1-2; the D gene is possibly TRBD1 (6 bases). The clonotype comes from an adult who received the AZD1222 COVID-19 vaccine. Sequences were derived from peripheral blood, sampled 28 days after the second AZD1222 dose. CDR3 sequence: CASRSGGLDYGYTF. In DNA form, the CDR3 reads TGTGCCAGCAGGTCCGGGGGGCTGGACTATGGCTACACCTTC.